The rows below give T cell receptor beta chains drawn from one sample of a study of blood T cells in healthy people across ages. TCRdb reprocessed the 5' RACE reads with MiXCR, giving one entry per CDR3 protein. Among about 1.5 million distinct CDR3 sequences listed, approximately 43% were seen once. The sequenced sample was blood. These receptors were taken from a woman aged 18-30 years in good health. CDR3s include the opening cysteine and the closing phenylalanine or tryptophan. D genes are given only for firm matches.

cdr3_aa,j_call,v_call,d_call
CSGGHYTGELFF,TRBJ2-2,TRBV29-1,-
CASSSYEGIIAEAFF,TRBJ1-1,TRBV18,-
CASRGGTSGPTNEQFF,TRBJ2-1,TRBV6-6,TRBD2
CASSGQGAEKLFF,TRBJ1-4,TRBV25-1,TRBD1
CSARDSRGHNEQFF,TRBJ2-1,TRBV20-1,-
CSAPNPQNSNTEAFF,TRBJ1-1,TRBV20-1,-
CASIEASYGYTF,TRBJ1-2,TRBV27,-
CACSVAGSGDEQFF,TRBJ2-1,TRBV5-1,TRBD2
CASSPGTPGIDQPQHF,TRBJ1-5,TRBV12-3/TRBV12-4,-
CASSPSGGRHLDTQYF,TRBJ2-3,TRBV9,TRBD2
CASKKSYNEQYF,TRBJ2-7,TRBV6-2/TRBV6-3,-
CNARGPGESYNEQYF,-,TRBV20-1,-
CASSPETGQVNSNQPQHF,TRBJ1-5,TRBV4-2,-
CASSSRQTGELFF,TRBJ2-2,TRBV4-1,-
CASSFLRDRGLEQYF,TRBJ2-5,TRBV12-3/TRBV12-4,TRBD1
CASSVGLRTKYF,TRBJ2-3,TRBV25-1,-
CASSPPTGGDQPQHF,TRBJ1-5,TRBV6-6,TRBD1
CASSVTRDESSYNSPLHF,TRBJ1-6,TRBV7-8,-
CAISYLTGQPTSYEQYF,TRBJ2-7,TRBV7-9,-
CASGDNYSNQPQHF,TRBJ1-5,TRBV9,-
CASKRTGAGYGYTF,TRBJ1-2,TRBV12-3/TRBV12-4,TRBD1
CASSPSGRAYYEQYF,TRBJ2-7,TRBV7-8,TRBD2
CASSLDWGTEAFF,TRBJ1-1,TRBV12-3/TRBV12-4,-
CASSYLGPTYNEQYF,-,TRBV6-6,-
CASSPKGVGPQHF,TRBJ1-5,TRBV12-3/TRBV12-4,-
CASSLARDSEQFF,TRBJ2-1,TRBV12-3/TRBV12-4,TRBD1